Listed below are T cell receptor beta chains from one sample, sequenced in a study of breast tumors, draining lymph nodes, adjacent tissues. MiXCR, run by TCRdb on the multiplex PCR reads, gives a single entry per CDR3 protein. The sample carries around 150,000 distinct CDR3 sequences, around a third recorded once. The sample comprised axillary lymph node tissue. These receptors all stem from a female donor with breast cancer. Some clones in this sample may be carry-over from other donors' samples. CDR3s leave out the opening cysteine and the closing phenylalanine or tryptophan. The order of the fields is J gene, V gene, clone size, CDR3 protein. Size is stated for part of the rows, as once, few or many counts, or as a class when the clone is expanded.

TRBJ2-1	TRBV20-1	many	SARDVSGTPSYNEQF
TRBJ1-1	TRBV25-1	NA	ASSDSAGLGTEAF
TRBJ2-5	TRBV2	many	ASRRQETQY
TRBJ2-4	TRBV14	NA	ASSPGGGLAKNIQY
TRBJ1-4	TRBV28	many	ASSLASADNEKLF
TRBJ2-3	TRBV2	NA	ASSRQPTKGDTQY
TRBJ1-2	TRBV20-1	many	SARGGSNYGYT
TRBJ1-2	TRBV3-2	many	ASNSGGHLPPGGYT
TRBJ1-6	TRBV18	many	ASSPGDGPNSPLH
TRBJ2-1	TRBV14	many	ASSPRPGTSGRYNEQF
TRBJ2-1	TRBV12-3/TRBV12-4	many	ASTRTGRSYNEQF
TRBJ1-2	TRBV19	NA	ASSGRGQGAIGYT
TRBJ1-6	TRBV10-3	many	AISGRGASDSPLH
TRBJ2-2	TRBV7-9	many	ASRAGLAGANTGELF
TRBJ2-7	TRBV18	many	ASAVVVDNEQY
TRBJ1-2	TRBV30	many	ACGTGGATLYGYT
TRBJ1-3	TRBV4-2	many	ASSHQPPGPTLSGNTIY
TRBJ2-5	TRBV20-1	NA	SARGQGTQS